The 10 T cell receptor beta chains listed next were all sequenced from one sample in a study of blood T cells in healthy people across ages. A sample-barcoded 5' primer and a J-beta primer mix were used in a second PCR of roughly 7 to 12 cycles. TCRdb re-called the 5' RACE reads with MiXCR, one entry per CDR3 protein. The repertoire holds approximately 800,000 distinct CDR3 sequences, less than 80% seen once, with about 30% in the top ten. Sample: blood. Receptors originate from a man in his thirties or forties in good health.

The chain uses TRBV9 and TRBJ2-7; D not certain. Trimming cost V 3 bases and J 3 bases, with 10 bases left between them. Germline CDR1 is SGDLS and CDR2 is YYNGEE. CDR3 length: 13 amino acids. The CDR3 DNA sequence: TGTGCCAGCAGCGCCGTCCTTGGCTACGAGCAGTACTTC. It yields the protein CASSAVLGYEQYF.

This clonotype was counted between two and nine times. V is TRBV7-2 and J is TRBJ2-7; D gene uncertain. The CDR3 has 15 residues. The V gene lost 1 base and the J gene lost 2 bases, with 12 bases spanning the gap. The germline CDR1 and CDR2 sequences are SGHTA and FQGNSA. CDR3 sequence: CASSLEPRTAYEQYF. The CDR3 DNA is TGTGCCAGCAGCTTAGAACCCCGGACGGCCTACGAGCAGTACTTC.

A few counts support this clonotype. The chain is built from TRBV20-1 and TRBJ2-5, with unresolved D. V was pared by 5 bases and J by 5 bases, with 12 bases between. The CDR3 has 12 amino acids. Germline CDR1 is DFQATT and CDR2 is SNEGSKA (reference sequence). The CDR3 bases are TGCAGTGCTTTGGATCTAGAGGAGACCCAGTACTTC. It codes for CSALDLEETQYF.

This clonotype was recorded once. The CDR3 sequence is CASSLEDRGEPQHF. CDR3 coding DNA: TGTGCCAGCAGCTTGGAGGACAGGGGGGAGCCCCAGCATTTT. This chain joins TRBV5-5 and TRBJ1-5; 10 nucleotides agree with TRBD1. CDR3 size: 14 residues. Germline loops: CDR1 SGHKS, CDR2 YYEKEE (reference sequence). Trimming at V came to 0 bases and at J to 8 bases, leaving 2 bases not matched to a gene.

This clonotype was seen more than once but under ten times. The V call is TRBV29-1, the J call TRBJ2-3; D may correspond to TRBD1 or TRBD2 (6 bases each). The CDR3 spans 15 residues. Germline V CDR1 and CDR2: SQVTM, ANQGSEA. The V and J ends lost 0 bases and 4 bases respectively, with 14 bases between them. The CDR3 nucleotides are TGCAGCGTTGAAGATCACGGGGGCGCCCCAGATACGCAGTATTTT. Amino acid sequence: CSVEDHGGAPDTQYF.

A remark on this clonotype: Germline and junction disagree at one end, which may indicate a read error. This chain connects TRBV7-3 to TRBJ2-1; TRBD2 agrees at 9 bases. In germline, CDR1 is SGHTA, CDR2 FQGTGA. The CDR3 runs 15 residues. The CDR3, as DNA: TGTGCCAGCAGCTTAACAGCGGGGGGAAGCCATGAGCGGTTCTTC. Translated: CASSLTAGGSHERFF. The whole variable domain, filled in from reference TRBV7-3 and TRBJ2-1, reads GAGVSQTPSNKVTEKGKYVELRCDPISGHTALYWYRQSLGQGPEFLIYFQGTGAADDSGLPNDRFFAVRPEGSVSTLKIQRTERGDSAVYLCASSLTAGGSHERFFGPGTRLTVL.

The chain combines TRBV5-1 with TRBJ2-7; the D gene is possibly TRBD1 (5 bases). Trimming cost V 3 bases and J 2 bases, with 15 bases left between them. The germline CDR1 and CDR2 sequences are SGHRS and YFSETQ. The CDR3 loop spans 15 amino acids. The CDR3 bases are TGCGCCAGCAGCTGGAGCCCCGACAGACCCTACGAGCAGTACTTC. It yields the protein CASSWSPDRPYEQYF.

This clonotype came up once. This chain joins TRBV20-1 and TRBJ2-1; possible D gene TRBD1, 6 bases. TRBJ2-7 explains the end of the DNA better; the J call may be wrong. Per the germline V gene, CDR1 is DFQATT and CDR2 is SNEGSKA (reference sequence). CDR3 length: 14 residues. The CDR3 DNA reads as TGCAGTGCTCAGCCTGAGGGGGACATCTACGAGCAGTACTTC. Residues: CSAQPEGDIYEQYF.

The rearrangement links TRBV10-3 to TRBJ2-3, with no clear D. Germline V CDR1 and CDR2: ENHRY, SYGVKD. CDR3 length: 16 residues. Trimming removed 2 bases at V and 2 bases at J, with 14 bases between. The CDR3 loop is CAISESIPVFTDTQYF. CDR3 sequence (DNA): TGTGCCATCAGTGAGAGCATTCCCGTTTTCACAGATACGCAGTATTTT.

The chain recombines TRBV20-1 with TRBJ2-3; a possible D gene is TRBD1 (7 bases). Trimming pared 6 bases from V and 6 bases from J, leaving 19 bases between. This CDR3 has 14 amino acids. Germline V gene data show CDR1 as DFQATT and CDR2 as SNEGSKA (reference sequence). The CDR3 nucleotides read TGCAGTGCCCCCCGTAGGGGGCTAGCGGATACGCAGTATTTT. Translating it yields CSAPRRGLADTQYF.